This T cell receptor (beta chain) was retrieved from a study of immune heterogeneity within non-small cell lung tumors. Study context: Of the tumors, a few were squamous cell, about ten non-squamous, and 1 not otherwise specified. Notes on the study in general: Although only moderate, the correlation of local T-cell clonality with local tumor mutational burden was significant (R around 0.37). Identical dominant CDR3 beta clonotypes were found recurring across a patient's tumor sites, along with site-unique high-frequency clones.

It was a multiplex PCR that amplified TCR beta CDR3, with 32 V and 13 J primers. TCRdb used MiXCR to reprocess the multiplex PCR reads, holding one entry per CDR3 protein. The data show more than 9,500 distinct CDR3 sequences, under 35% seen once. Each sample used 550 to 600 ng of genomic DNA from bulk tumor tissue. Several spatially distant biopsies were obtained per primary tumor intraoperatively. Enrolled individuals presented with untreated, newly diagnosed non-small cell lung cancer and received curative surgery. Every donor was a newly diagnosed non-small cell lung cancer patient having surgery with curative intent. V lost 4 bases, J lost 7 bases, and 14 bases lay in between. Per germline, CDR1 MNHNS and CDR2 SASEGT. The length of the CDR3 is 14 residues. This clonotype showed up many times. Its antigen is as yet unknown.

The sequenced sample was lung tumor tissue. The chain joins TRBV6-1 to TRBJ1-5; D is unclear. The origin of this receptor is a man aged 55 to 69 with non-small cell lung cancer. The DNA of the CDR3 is TGTGCCAGCAGTGTGGGTACCGACTCCCAGCCCCAGCATTTT. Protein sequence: CASSVGTDSQPQHF.